This T cell receptor (beta chain) was sequenced during a study of T cell responses to AZD1222 COVID-19 vaccine. Findings of the study overall: Spike-specific TCR breadth rose after two AZD1222 doses, and depth rose as well. The number of AZD1222 recipients seropositive at baseline was only five to seven.

CDR3 length equals 13 residues. CDR1 MNHEY and CDR2 SMNVEV come from the germline V gene (reference sequence). V gave up 3 bases and J gave up 2 bases, with 7 bases separating them. Concerning this clone itself: Its antigen is not identified.

Measured with immunoSEQ multiplex PCR; TCRdb has only the in-frame clones, and not every one. The repertoire holds about 220,000 clones, with 85% to 95% as singletons. The receptor was isolated from an adult in good health. The chain recombines TRBV27 with TRBJ1-2; D possibly corresponds to TRBD1 (5 bases). The starting material was peripheral blood, obtained on day 0 of MenACWY control vaccination. CDR3 DNA sequence: TGTGCCAGCAGTTTGGGGGTAAACTATGGCTACACCTTC. It specifies CASSLGVNYGYTF.